A single sample gave rise to the 16 T cell receptor beta chains below, sequenced in a study of T cell responses to AZD1222 COVID-19 vaccine (dated by TCRdb to about 2021). The meaning of the sample's time point label: about 28 days (+/-7) after the second vaccine dose. Libraries were built with the immunoSEQ multiplex PCR assay. The table comes from immuneACCESS by way of TCRdb, which keeps in-frame sequences with V and J called. Part of the clones is missing from these tables; in studies checked, under half for an unresolved V gene and the rest for unknown reasons. The sample records roughly 140,000 clones, about 93% of which are singletons. In total, the top ten clones hold about 3.3% of the sample. This specimen consisted of peripheral blood, obtained 28 days after the second AZD1222 dose. The receptor set was obtained from an adult who received the AZD1222 COVID-19 vaccine.

The chain has TRBV10-3 and TRBJ1-3, with 9 bases fitting TRBD1. The J segment lost 0 bases and the V segment lost 3 bases, leaving 3 bases of the junction unmatched. CDR1 and CDR2 (germline): ENHRY, SYGVKD. The CDR3 runs 16 residues. This CDR3 is CAISEGQGISGNTIYF. As DNA, the CDR3 is TGTGCCATCAGTGAAGGACAGGGGATCTCTGGAAACACCATATATTTT.

This chain links TRBV5-1 with TRBJ1-1, with D possibly TRBD1 on 6 matching bases. The germline V gene has CDR1 SGHRS and CDR2 YFSETQ. The length of the CDR3 is 15 residues. Trimming shortened V by 4 bases and J by 0 bases, and 13 bases separated the two germline ends. The CDR3 here is CASSVGQNMNTEAFF. In DNA form, the CDR3 reads TGCGCCAGCAGCGTAGGACAGAATATGAACACTGAAGCTTTCTTT.

The chain uses TRBV18 and TRBJ2-1, with D possibly matching TRBD1 (6 bases). This CDR3 region has 14 residues. V gave up 2 bases and J gave up 6 bases, with 11 bases separating them. The V gene's germline CDR1 is KGHSH and CDR2 LQKENI. Here the CDR3 reads CASSPRQGPNEQFF. The CDR3 coding sequence is TGTGCCAGCTCACCAAGGCAGGGGCCCAATGAGCAGTTCTTC.

The chain carries TRBV19 and TRBJ2-5, with D perhaps being TRBD1 or TRBD2 (5 bases each). V was cut by 5 bases and J by 1 base, with 5 bases left in between. This CDR3 is 12 amino acids long. The germline CDR1 and CDR2 sequences are LNHDA and SQIVND (reference sequence). DNA for the CDR3: TGTGCCAGTAGTGGGACCCAAGAGACCCAGTACTTC. This sequence encodes CASSGTQETQYF.

The CDR3, as DNA: TGTGCCAGCAGCCCCTCGGGGGGGACTAATGAAAAACTGTTTTTT. This gives the protein CASSPSGGTNEKLFF. The chain has TRBV9 and TRBJ1-4; D perhaps matches TRBD1 (5 bases). Germline V gives CDR1 SGDLS, CDR2 YYNGEE. Trimming took 4 bases from V and 2 from J, leaving 12 bases between them. The CDR3 sequence is 15 residues long.

The chain combines TRBV5-1 with TRBJ1-2; 7 bases agree with TRBD1. This CDR3 region has 15 residues. Germline-derived CDR1 and CDR2 are SGHRS and YFSETQ. With V trimmed by 4 bases and J by 7 bases, 13 bases remained unmatched. DNA for the CDR3: TGCGCCAGCAGCCCAACAATGGGACAGTCCCCTGGCTACACCTTC. This gives the protein CASSPTMGQSPGYTF. Looking up the rest from reference TRBV5-1 and TRBJ1-2 gives the full variable domain: KAGVTQTPRYLIKTRGQQVTLSCSPISGHRSVSWYQQTPGQGLQFLFEYFSETQRNKGNFPGRFSGRQFSNSRSEMNVSTLELGDSALYLCASSPTMGQSPGYTFGSGTRLTVV.

The V gene is TRBV19, the J gene TRBJ2-2; D remains unclear. From germline, CDR1 is LNHDA and CDR2 SQIVND (reference sequence). V lost 0 bases and J 6 bases, leaving 11 bases between the germline ends. The CDR3 consists of 15 residues. The CDR3 coding sequence is TGTGCCAGTAGTATAGAAACCCCTGGTTCCGGGGAGCTGTTTTTT. This translates into CASSIETPGSGELFF.

The chain uses TRBV2 and TRBJ1-5; D remains unclear. CDR1 is SNHLY and CDR2 is FYNNEI in the germline V gene. CDR3 size: 14 residues. The V end lost 7 bases, the J end lost 4 bases, and 14 bases lay between the germline ends. The CDR3 reads CASTTEGWNQPQHF. CDR3 DNA sequence: TGTGCCAGCACTACAGAAGGGTGGAATCAGCCCCAGCATTTT.

The gene calls are TRBV19 and TRBJ2-1, with a tentative D call TRBD2 (5 bases). The germline V gene encodes CDR1 LNHDA and CDR2 SQIVND (reference sequence). This CDR3 comprises 15 residues. V was clipped by 5 bases and J by 3 bases, with 14 bases between them. The CDR3 sequence is CASSLGDGVYNEQFF. The CDR3 bases are TGTGCCAGTAGTCTCGGGGATGGAGTCTACAATGAGCAGTTCTTC.

As DNA, the CDR3 is TGTGCCAGCAGCTCCACCCTAGCGGCCACAGATACGCAGTATTTT. Protein sequence: CASSSTLAATDTQYF. The chain uses TRBV7-7 and TRBJ2-3; 7 bases fit TRBD2. The CDR3 consists of 15 residues. CDR1 is SSHAT and CDR2 is FNYEAQ in the germline V gene (reference sequence). Germline trimming cut 4 bases from V and 2 bases from J; bases unmatched to any gene: 6.

The chain has TRBV30 and TRBJ1-5; TRBD1 matches at 8 bases. Germline values: CDR1 GTSNPN, CDR2 SVGIG (reference sequence). The trim removed 3 bases at V and 4 bases at J, leaving 8 bases unmatched. This CDR3 has 15 residues. This CDR3 reads CAWRVSGGRNQPQHF. The CDR3 DNA sequence: TGTGCCTGGAGGGTCTCAGGGGGCCGGAATCAGCCCCAGCATTTT.

V gene TRBV3-1 (or the pseudogene TRBV3-2) combines with J gene TRBJ1-4; 8 bases align to TRBD1. The CDR3 contains 13 residues. Germline V gene data show CDR1 as LGHDT and CDR2 as YNNKEL (reference sequence). After removal of 5 bases from V and 8 bases from J, the junction contained 4 bases not matched to a gene. CDR3 protein: CASSTGGGEKLFF. The CDR3, as DNA: TGTGCCAGCAGCACAGGGGGGGGCGAAAAACTGTTTTTT.

This chain joins TRBV4-1 and TRBJ1-1; D is ambiguous. V shed 1 base and J shed 1 base, with 7 bases lying between them. The CDR3 loop spans 14 amino acids. Germline CDR1 reads MGHRA; CDR2 reads YSYEKL. CDR3: CASSQVITNTEAFF. CDR3 nucleotides: TGCGCCAGCAGCCAAGTTATAACGAACACTGAAGCTTTCTTT.

The chain recombines TRBV15 with TRBJ2-3; unclear D gene. The CDR3 has 12 residues. Germline V gives CDR1 LNHNV, CDR2 YYDKDF (reference sequence). Trimming pared 0 bases from V and 6 bases from J, leaving 4 bases between. CDR3 sequence (DNA): TGTGCCACCAGCAGAGATCGGGATACGCAGTATTTT. Protein product: CATSRDRDTQYF.

The chain uses TRBV7-6 and TRBJ1-5, with D uncertain. The CDR3 covers 15 residues. Trimming pared 6 bases from V and 4 bases from J, leaving 16 bases between. Germline assignment: CDR1 SGHVS and CDR2 FNYEAQ. In DNA, the CDR3 is TGTGCCAGCAGTCCGAACGAGGGTTGGAATCAGCCCCAGCATTTT. This sequence encodes CASSPNEGWNQPQHF.

V and J are TRBV9 and TRBJ2-3, with D unresolved. This CDR3 has 12 residues. With 3 bases removed from V and 5 bases from J, the gap between germline ends came to 7 bases. Per germline, CDR1 SGDLS and CDR2 YYNGEE. CDR3 bases: TGTGCCAGCAGCGCTACGGGAGATACGCAGTATTTT. This sequence encodes CASSATGDTQYF.